These 3 T cell receptor beta chains came from one sample sequenced in a study of T-cell memory formation after mild COVID-19. TCRdb itself ran the 5' RACE reads through MiXCR, one entry per CDR3 protein. The sample lists roughly 200,000 distinct CDR3 sequences, roughly 16% occurring once. Input material: PBMCs or a T cell subset sorted from them (not recorded which). The receptors were sampled from an adult woman who had mild COVID-19 (a few samples of this study predate the infection). Cell type and time point are not known.

This sequence joins TRBV7-9 and TRBJ1-1; D gene uncertain. From germline, CDR1 is SEHNR and CDR2 FQNEAQ (reference sequence). The CDR3 sequence is 12 residues long. The V end lost 0 bases, the J end lost 6 bases, and 5 bases lay between the germline ends. The CDR3 spells CASSLAGPEAFF. CDR3 bases: TGTGCCAGCAGCTTAGCCGGCCCTGAAGCTTTCTTT.

Of note for this clonotype: Mismatch with germline at one junction end may stem from a read error. The chain combines TRBV12-3 or TRBV12-4 with TRBJ2-3; D may match TRBD1 or TRBD2 (5 bases each). The CDR3 spans 12 residues. The CDR3 DNA reads as TGTGCCAGCAGTTTTGGGGACGCCGGTGGGCAATTT. Translating it yields CASSFGDAGGQF.

The chain uses TRBV7-6 and TRBJ2-2; TRBD1 matches at 10 bases. This CDR3 is built from 16 residues. The germline V gene encodes CDR1 SGHVS and CDR2 FNYEAQ. Trimming took 5 bases from V and 4 from J; bases not matched to a gene: 7. DNA for the CDR3: TGTGCCAGCAGCAGCCGGGACAGGGGTATCACCGGGGAGCTGTTTTTT. Translated, it gives CASSSRDRGITGELFF.